Included here is one TCR beta chain sequence, with context. Original analysis: Reference gene primer amplification gave estimated nucleated cell counts. This table comes from immunoSEQ multiplex PCR, and its TCRdb copy is limited to in-frame clones, with some not included. Clonal size and the V and J genes are those of that table, whereas D and trimming came from the DNA. The sample records approximately 110,000 clones, more than 80% being singletons. The sample originates from a study of blood T cell repertoires in COVID-19. Study-level information: Collection of acute and convalescent COVID-19 samples took place in the United States, Italy and Spain. Sample material is recorded as cDNA or gDNA derived from T cells, B-cell-depleted T cells, or PBMCs.

The TCR comes from a woman aged 45-60 years with acute or convalescent COVID-19. The sequencing sample was made of peripheral blood.

As DNA, the CDR3 is TGTGCCAGCAGCGGATCGAGGGACTGGGGAAACACCATATATTTT. As protein: CASSGSRDWGNTIYF. The V gene is TRBV9, the J gene TRBJ1-3, with D possibly TRBD1 on 5 matching bases. Trimming stripped 3 bases from V and 4 bases from J, with 14 bases between. CDR1 SGDLS and CDR2 YYNGEE come from the germline V gene. The CDR3 totals 15 residues.